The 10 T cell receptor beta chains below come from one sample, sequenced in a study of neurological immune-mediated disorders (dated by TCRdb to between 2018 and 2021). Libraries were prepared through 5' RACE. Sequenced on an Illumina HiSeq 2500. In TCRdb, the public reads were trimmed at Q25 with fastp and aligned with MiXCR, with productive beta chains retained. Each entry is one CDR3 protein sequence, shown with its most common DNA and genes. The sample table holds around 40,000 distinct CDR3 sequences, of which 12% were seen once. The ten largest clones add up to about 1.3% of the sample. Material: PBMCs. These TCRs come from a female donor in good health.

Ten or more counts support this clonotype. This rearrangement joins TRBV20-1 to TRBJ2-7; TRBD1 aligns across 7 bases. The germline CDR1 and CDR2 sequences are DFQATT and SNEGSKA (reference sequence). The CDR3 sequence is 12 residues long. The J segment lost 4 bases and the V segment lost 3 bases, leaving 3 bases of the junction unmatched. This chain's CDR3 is CSASSGGYEQYF. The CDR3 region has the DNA TGCAGTGCTAGCTCAGGGGGATACGAGCAGTACTTC.

CDR3 loop: CSARDISLPTGELFF. The CDR3 nucleotides read TGCAGTGCCAGGGACATATCTTTGCCCACCGGGGAGCTGTTTTTT. V and J are TRBV20-1 and TRBJ2-2, with TRBD1 as a possible D gene (6 bases). The CDR3 is 15 residues long. CDR1 and CDR2 from the germline V gene are DFQATT and SNEGSKA (reference sequence). The V and J ends lost 6 bases and 4 bases respectively, with 18 bases between them.

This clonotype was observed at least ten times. DNA of the CDR3: TGTGCCAGCATCAATCCCTCACTTAGGGCGACTAGCGGGATGTTTCAAGAGACCCAGTACTTC. Its translation: CASINPSLRATSGMFQETQYF. The rearrangement links TRBV6-2 or TRBV6-3 to TRBJ2-5; 11 bases line up with TRBD2. CDR3 size: 21 residues. CDR1 and CDR2 (germline): MNHEY, SVGEGT. The V and J ends lost 7 bases and 2 bases, in that order; junction bases with no gene match: 24.

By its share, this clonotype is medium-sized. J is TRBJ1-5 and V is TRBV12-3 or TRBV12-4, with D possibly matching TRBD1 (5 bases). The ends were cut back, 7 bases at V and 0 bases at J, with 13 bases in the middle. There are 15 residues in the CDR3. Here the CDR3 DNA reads TGTGCCAGCAAAGAAACAGGTCATAGCAATCAGCCCCAGCATTTT. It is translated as CASKETGHSNQPQHF.

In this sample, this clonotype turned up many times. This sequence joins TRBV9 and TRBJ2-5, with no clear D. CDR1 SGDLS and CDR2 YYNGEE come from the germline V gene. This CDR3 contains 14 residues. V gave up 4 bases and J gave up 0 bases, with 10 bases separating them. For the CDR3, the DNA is TGTGCCAGCAGCCCAACTGGACACCAAGAGACCCAGTACTTC. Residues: CASSPTGHQETQYF. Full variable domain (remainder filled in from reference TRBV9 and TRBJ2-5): DSGVTQTPKHLITATGQRVTLRCSPRSGDLSVYWYQQSLDQGLQFLIQYYNGEERAKGNILERFSAQQFPDLHSELNLSSLELGDSALYFCASSPTGHQETQYFGPGTRLLVL.

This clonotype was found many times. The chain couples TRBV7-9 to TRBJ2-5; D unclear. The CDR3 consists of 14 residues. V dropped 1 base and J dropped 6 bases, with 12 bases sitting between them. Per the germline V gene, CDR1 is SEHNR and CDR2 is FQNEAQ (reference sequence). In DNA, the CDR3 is TGTGCCAGCAGCTTAGGGTCCCCCTATAAGACCCAGTACTTC. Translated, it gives CASSLGSPYKTQYF.

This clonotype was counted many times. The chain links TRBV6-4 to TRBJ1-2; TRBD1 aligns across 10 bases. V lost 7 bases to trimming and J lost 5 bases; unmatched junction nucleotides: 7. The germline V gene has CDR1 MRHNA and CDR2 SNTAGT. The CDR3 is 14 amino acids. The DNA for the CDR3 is TGTGCCAGCACCCCGGGACAGGGGAATTATGGCTACACCTTC. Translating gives CASTPGQGNYGYTF.

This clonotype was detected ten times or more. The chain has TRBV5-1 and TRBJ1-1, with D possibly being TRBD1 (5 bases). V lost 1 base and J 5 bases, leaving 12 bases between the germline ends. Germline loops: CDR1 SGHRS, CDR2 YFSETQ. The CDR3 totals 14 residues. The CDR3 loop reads CASSLMDGGTEAFF. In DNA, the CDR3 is TGCGCCAGCAGCTTGATGGACGGGGGAACTGAAGCTTTCTTT. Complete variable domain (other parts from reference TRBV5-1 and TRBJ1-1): KAGVTQTPRYLIKTRGQQVTLSCSPISGHRSVSWYQQTPGQGLQFLFEYFSETQRNKGNFPGRFSGRQFSNSRSEMNVSTLELGDSALYLCASSLMDGGTEAFFGQGTRLTVV.

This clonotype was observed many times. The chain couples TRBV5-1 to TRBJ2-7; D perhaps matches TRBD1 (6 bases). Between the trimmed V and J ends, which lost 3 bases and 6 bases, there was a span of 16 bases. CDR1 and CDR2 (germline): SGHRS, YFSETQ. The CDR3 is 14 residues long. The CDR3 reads CASSSVDSSREQYF. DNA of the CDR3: TGCGCCAGCAGCTCAGTGGACAGCTCTCGCGAGCAGTACTTC.

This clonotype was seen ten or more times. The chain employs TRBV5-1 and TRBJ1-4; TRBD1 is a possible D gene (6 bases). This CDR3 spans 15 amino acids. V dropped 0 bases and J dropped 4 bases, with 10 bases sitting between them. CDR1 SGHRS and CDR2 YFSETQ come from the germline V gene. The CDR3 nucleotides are TGCGCCAGCAGCTTGGGAAGGACAGTTAATGAAAAACTGTTTTTT. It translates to CASSLGRTVNEKLFF. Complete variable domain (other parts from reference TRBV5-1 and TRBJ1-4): KAGVTQTPRYLIKTRGQQVTLSCSPISGHRSVSWYQQTPGQGLQFLFEYFSETQRNKGNFPGRFSGRQFSNSRSEMNVSTLELGDSALYLCASSLGRTVNEKLFFGSGTQLSVL.